One TCR beta chain is described in this entry. Its antigen is still unknown. Germline assignment: CDR1 SGDLS and CDR2 YYNGEE. V trimming: 2 bases; J trimming: 9 bases; junction bases outside the gene matches: 7. This CDR3 region has 14 residues. The data belong to a study of CD8 T cells in ankylosing spondylitis. Study-wide results and limits: Seemingly distinctive of ankylosing spondylitis blood was a TCR beta motif formed by eight highly homologous variants.

TCRdb reprocessed the 5' RACE reads with MiXCR, giving one entry per CDR3 protein. Of roughly 30,000 distinct CDR3 sequences in the sample, around 5.2% were seen once. This TCR derives from a female donor with ankylosing spondylitis or in good health (not recorded which). The chain couples TRBV9 to TRBJ2-1, with TRBD2 matching 8 bases. The sequenced material came from blood, either unsorted or a sorted T cell fraction (not recorded which). The DNA of the CDR3 is TGTGCCAGCAGCGTCATCGGGGGGGCCACTGAGCAGTTCTTC. Translation gives CASSVIGGATEQFF. The complete variable domain, with remaining parts taken from reference TRBV9 and TRBJ2-1, reads DSGVTQTPKHLITATGQRVTLRCSPRSGDLSVYWYQQSLDQGLQFLIQYYNGEERAKGNILERFSAQQFPDLHSELNLSSLELGDSALYFCASSVIGGATEQFFGPGTRLTVL.